These 5 T cell receptor beta chains were sequenced from one sample in a study of long-term antiretroviral therapy in people with HIV. Survey-level resolution applied to immunoSEQ assay v3.0. The repertoire was sequenced with immunoSEQ multiplex PCR; TCRdb's copy has only in-frame clones and lacks some. Found here are 28,000 or so clones, roughly 90% of them singletons; the top ten hold 3.5% to 5%. Here the sequenced sample was unsorted PBMCs, taken 0.5 years after starting antiretroviral therapy. All receptors come from a woman younger than 30 with HIV.

A single count supports this clone. The CDR3 DNA is TGTGCCAGCAGTGAATATACAGGGGGCACTGAAGCTTTCTTT. It yields the protein CASSEYTGGTEAFF. The chain is built from TRBV6-4 and TRBJ1-1; 8 bases agree with TRBD1. Germline CDR1 reads MRHNA; CDR2 reads SNTAGT. V was clipped by 3 bases and J by 4 bases; unmatched bases: 4. The CDR3 has 14 amino acids.

The chain has TRBV19 and TRBJ2-1; D is perhaps TRBD1 (5 bases). The ends were cut back, 4 bases at V and 4 bases at J, with 17 bases in the middle. Germline CDR1 and CDR2: LNHDA and SQIVND (reference sequence). CDR3 length equals 16 residues. In DNA, the CDR3 is TGTGCCAGTAGTAGAAGGGGTGGGATTGGATACAATGAGCAGTTCTTC. Translation gives CASSRRGGIGYNEQFF.

This clone has a single count. The chain uses TRBV11-3 and TRBJ1-1, with D uncertain. This CDR3 region has 14 residues. Trimming cost V 5 bases and J 3 bases, with 13 bases left between them. Germline lookup yields CDR1 SGHNT and CDR2 YENEEA. The CDR3 DNA sequence: TGTGCCAGCAGCGGCCCGGGCGCTGACACTGAAGCTTTCTTT. Translation: CASSGPGADTEAFF.

V gene TRBV4-3 combines with J gene TRBJ2-7; TRBD2 matches at 8 bases. Trimming cost V 1 base and J 3 bases; bases outside gene matches: 8. Germline loops: CDR1 LGHNA, CDR2 YSLEER. The CDR3 spans 16 residues. For the CDR3, the DNA is TGCGCCAGCAGCCAAGTTGTATCGGGAGGGTTCTACGAGCAGTACTTC. This codes for CASSQVVSGGFYEQYF.

V gene TRBV5-8 combines with J gene TRBJ1-5; weak D call: TRBD1 (6 bases). Germline V gene data show CDR1 as SGHTS and CDR2 as YDEGEE. V lost 1 base and J 2 bases, leaving 10 bases between the germline ends. The CDR3 totals 15 residues. CDR3 region: CASSLNRARNQPQHF. The CDR3 region has the DNA TGTGCCAGCAGCTTGAACAGGGCACGCAATCAGCCCCAGCATTTT.